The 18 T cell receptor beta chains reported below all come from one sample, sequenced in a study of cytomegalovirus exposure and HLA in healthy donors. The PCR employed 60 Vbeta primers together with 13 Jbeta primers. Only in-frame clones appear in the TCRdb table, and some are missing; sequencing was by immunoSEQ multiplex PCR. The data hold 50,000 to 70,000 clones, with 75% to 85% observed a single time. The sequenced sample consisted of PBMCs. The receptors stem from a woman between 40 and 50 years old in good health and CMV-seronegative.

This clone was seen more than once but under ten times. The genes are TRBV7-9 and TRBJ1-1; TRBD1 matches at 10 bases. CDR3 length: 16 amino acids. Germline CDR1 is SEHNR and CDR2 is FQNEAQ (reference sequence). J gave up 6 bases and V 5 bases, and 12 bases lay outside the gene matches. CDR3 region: CASSPRTGGSVAEAFF. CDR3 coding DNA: TGTGCCAGCAGCCCTCGGACAGGGGGTTCGGTCGCTGAAGCTTTCTTT. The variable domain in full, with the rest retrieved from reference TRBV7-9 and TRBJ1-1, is DTGVSQNPRHKITKRGQNVTFRCDPISEHNRLYWYRQTLGQGPEFLTYFQNEAQLEKSRLLSDRFSAERPKGSFSTLEIQRTEQGDSAMYLCASSPRTGGSVAEAFFGQGTRLTVV.

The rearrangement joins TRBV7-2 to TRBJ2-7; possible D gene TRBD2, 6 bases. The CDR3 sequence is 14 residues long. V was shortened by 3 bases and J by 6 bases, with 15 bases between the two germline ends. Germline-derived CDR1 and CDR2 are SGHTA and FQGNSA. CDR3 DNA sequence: TGTGCCAGCAGCTTCTCGGGACTCCCTCGCGAGCAGTACTTC. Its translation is CASSFSGLPREQYF.

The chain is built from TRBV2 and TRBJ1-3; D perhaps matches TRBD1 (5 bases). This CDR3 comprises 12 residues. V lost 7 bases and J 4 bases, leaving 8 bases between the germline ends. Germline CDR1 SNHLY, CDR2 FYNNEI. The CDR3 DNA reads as TGTGCCAGCACGGGGGTAGGAAACACCATATATTTT. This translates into CASTGVGNTIYF.

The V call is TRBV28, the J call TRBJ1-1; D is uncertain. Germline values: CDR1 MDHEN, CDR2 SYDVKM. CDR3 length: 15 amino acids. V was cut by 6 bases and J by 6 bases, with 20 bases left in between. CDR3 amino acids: CASRRYRQARSEAFF. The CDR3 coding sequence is TGTGCCAGCAGGCGATATCGGCAGGCTCGATCTGAAGCTTTCTTT.

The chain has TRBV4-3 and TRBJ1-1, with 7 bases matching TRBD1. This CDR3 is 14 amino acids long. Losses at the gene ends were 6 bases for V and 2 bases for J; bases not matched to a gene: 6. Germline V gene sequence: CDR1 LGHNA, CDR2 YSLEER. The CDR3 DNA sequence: TGCGCCAGCAGTCGGGGACAGACTAACACTGAAGCTTTCTTT. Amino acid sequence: CASSRGQTNTEAFF.

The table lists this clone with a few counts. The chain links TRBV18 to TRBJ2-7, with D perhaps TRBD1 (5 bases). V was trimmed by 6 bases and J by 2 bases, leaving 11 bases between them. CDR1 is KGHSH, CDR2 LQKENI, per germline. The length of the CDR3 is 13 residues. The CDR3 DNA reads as TGTGCCAGCTCGGCCGCGGACACCTACGAGCAGTACTTC. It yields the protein CASSAADTYEQYF.

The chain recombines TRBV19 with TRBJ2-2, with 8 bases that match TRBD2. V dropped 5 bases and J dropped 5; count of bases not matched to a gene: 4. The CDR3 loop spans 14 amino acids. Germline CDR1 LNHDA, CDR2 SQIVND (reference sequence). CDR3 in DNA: TGTGCCAGTAGTGTAGCGGGAAGAACCGGGGAGCTGTTTTTT. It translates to CASSVAGRTGELFF.

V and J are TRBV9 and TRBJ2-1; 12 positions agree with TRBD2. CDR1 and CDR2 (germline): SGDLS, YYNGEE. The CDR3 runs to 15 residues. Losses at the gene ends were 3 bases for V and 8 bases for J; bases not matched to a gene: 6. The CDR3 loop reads CASSETSGSIYEQFF. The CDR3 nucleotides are TGTGCCAGCAGCGAGACTAGCGGGAGCATTTATGAGCAGTTCTTC. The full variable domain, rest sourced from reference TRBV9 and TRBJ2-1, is DSGVTQTPKHLITATGQRVTLRCSPRSGDLSVYWYQQSLDQGLQFLIQYYNGEERAKGNILERFSAQQFPDLHSELNLSSLELGDSALYFCASSETSGSIYEQFFGPGTRLTVL.

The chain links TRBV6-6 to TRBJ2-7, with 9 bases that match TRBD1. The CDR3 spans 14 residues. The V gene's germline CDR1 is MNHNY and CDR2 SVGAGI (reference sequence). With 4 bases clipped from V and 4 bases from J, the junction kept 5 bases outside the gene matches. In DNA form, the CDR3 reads TGTGCCAGCAGTTTCATGGACAGGGGTTACGAGCAGTACTTC. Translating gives CASSFMDRGYEQYF.

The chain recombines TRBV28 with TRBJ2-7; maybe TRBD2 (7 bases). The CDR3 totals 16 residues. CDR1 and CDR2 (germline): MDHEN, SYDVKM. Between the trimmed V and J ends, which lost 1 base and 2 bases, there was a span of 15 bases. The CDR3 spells CASSLFQRDTAYEQYF. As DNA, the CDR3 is TGTGCCAGCAGTTTATTCCAGCGGGACACGGCCTACGAGCAGTACTTC.

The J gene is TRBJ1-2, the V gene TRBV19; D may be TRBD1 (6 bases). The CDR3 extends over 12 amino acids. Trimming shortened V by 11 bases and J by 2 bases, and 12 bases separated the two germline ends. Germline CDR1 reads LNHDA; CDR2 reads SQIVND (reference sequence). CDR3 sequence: CASYGGNYGYTF. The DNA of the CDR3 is TGTGCCTCTTATGGGGGCAACTATGGCTACACCTTC.

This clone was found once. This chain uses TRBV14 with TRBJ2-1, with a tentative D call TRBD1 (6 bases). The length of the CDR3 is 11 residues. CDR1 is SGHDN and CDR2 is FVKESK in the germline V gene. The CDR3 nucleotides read TGTGAGTCTTACAGGGCCGGTCTGCAGTTCTTC. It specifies CESYRAGLQFF. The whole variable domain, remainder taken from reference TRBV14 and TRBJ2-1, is EAGVTQFPSHSVIEKGQTVTLRCDPISGHDNLYWYRRVMGKEIKFLLHFVKESKQDESGMPNNRFLAERTGGTYSTLKVQPAELEDSGVYFCESYRAGLQFFGPGTRLTVL.

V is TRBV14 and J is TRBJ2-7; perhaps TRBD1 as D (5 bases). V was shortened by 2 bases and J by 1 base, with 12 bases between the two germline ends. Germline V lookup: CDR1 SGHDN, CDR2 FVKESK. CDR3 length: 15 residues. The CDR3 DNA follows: TGTGCCAGCAGCCAACTGCGACAGTTATCCTACGAGCAGTACTTC. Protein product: CASSQLRQLSYEQYF.

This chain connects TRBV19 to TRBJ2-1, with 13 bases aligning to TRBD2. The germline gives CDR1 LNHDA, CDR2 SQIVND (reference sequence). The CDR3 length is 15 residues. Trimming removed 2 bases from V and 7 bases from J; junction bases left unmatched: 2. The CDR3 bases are TGTGCCAGTAGTATATCGACTAGCGGGAGGAATGAGCAGTTCTTC. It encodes CASSISTSGRNEQFF.

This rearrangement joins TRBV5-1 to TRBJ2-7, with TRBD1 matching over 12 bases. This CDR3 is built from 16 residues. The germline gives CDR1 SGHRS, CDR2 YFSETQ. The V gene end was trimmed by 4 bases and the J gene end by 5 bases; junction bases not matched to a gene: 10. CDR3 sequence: CASSPGTGGAGNEQYF. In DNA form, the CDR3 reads TGCGCCAGCAGCCCTGGGACAGGGGGCGCAGGGAACGAGCAGTACTTC. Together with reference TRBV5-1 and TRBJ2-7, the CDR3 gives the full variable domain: KAGVTQTPRYLIKTRGQQVTLSCSPISGHRSVSWYQQTPGQGLQFLFEYFSETQRNKGNFPGRFSGRQFSNSRSEMNVSTLELGDSALYLCASSPGTGGAGNEQYFGPGTRLTVT.

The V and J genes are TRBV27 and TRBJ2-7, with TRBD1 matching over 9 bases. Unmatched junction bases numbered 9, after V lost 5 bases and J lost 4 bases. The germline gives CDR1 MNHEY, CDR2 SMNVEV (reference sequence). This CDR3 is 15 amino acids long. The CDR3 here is CASSLGQGDFYEQYF. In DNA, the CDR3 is TGTGCCAGCAGTCTGGGACAGGGAGATTTTTACGAGCAGTACTTC.

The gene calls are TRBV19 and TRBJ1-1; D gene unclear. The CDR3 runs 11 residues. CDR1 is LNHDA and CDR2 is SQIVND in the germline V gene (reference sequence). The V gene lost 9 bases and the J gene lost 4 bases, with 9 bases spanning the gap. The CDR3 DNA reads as TGTGCCAGCGGGAAGATCACTGAAGCTTTCTTT. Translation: CASGKITEAFF. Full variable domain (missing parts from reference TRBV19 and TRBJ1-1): DGGITQSPKYLFRKEGQNVTLSCEQNLNHDAMYWYRQDPGQGLRLIYYSQIVNDFQKGDIAEGYSVSREKKESFPLTVTSAQKNPTAFYLCASGKITEAFFGQGTRLTVV.

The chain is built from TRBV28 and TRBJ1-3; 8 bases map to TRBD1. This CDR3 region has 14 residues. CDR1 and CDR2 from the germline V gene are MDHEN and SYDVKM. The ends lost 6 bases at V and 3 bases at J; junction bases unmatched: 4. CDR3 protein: CASRRTGRGNTIYF. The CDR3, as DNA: TGTGCCAGCAGGCGGACAGGGCGTGGAAACACCATATATTTT. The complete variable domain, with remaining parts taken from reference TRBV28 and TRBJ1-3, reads DVKVTQSSRYLVKRTGEKVFLECVQDMDHENMFWYRQDPGLGLRLIYFSYDVKMKEKGDIPEGYSVSREKKERFSLILESASTNQTSMYLCASRRTGRGNTIYFGEGSWLTVV.